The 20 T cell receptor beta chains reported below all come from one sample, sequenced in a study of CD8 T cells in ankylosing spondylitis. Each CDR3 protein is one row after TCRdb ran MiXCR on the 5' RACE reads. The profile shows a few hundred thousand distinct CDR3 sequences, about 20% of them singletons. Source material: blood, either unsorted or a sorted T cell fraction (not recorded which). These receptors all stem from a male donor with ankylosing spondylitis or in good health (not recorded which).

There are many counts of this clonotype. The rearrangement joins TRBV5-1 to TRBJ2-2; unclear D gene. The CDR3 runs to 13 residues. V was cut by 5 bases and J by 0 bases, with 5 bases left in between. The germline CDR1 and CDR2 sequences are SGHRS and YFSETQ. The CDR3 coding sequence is TGCGCCAGCAGGCCCCCGAACACCGGGGAGCTGTTTTTT. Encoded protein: CASRPPNTGELFF.

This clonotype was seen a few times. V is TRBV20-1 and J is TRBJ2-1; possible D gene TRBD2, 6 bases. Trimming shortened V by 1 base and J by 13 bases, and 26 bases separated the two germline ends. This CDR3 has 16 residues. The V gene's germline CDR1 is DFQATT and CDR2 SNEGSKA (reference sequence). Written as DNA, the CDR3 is TGCAGTGCTAGAGGGTCGGACTACACTTCTGGGGTGGATCAGTTCTTC. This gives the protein CSARGSDYTSGVDQFF.

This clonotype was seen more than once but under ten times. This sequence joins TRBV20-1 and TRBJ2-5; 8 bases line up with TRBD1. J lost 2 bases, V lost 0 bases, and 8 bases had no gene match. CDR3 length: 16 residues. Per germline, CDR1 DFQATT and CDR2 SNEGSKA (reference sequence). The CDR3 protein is CSARDRTGSFQETQYF. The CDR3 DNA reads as TGCAGTGCTAGAGATAGGACAGGGTCCTTTCAAGAGACCCAGTACTTC.

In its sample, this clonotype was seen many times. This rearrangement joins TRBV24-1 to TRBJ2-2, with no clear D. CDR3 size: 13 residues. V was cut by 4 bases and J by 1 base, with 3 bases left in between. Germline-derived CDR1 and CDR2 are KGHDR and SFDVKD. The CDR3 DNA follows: TGTGCCACCAGTGAAGGGAACACCGGGGAGCTGTTTTTT. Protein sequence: CATSEGNTGELFF.

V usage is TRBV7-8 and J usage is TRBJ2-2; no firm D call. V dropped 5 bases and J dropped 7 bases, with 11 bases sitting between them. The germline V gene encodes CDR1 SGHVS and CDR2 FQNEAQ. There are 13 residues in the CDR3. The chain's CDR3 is CASSQTGGGELFF. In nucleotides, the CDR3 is TGTGCCAGCAGCCAAACGGGTGGCGGGGAGCTGTTTTTT.

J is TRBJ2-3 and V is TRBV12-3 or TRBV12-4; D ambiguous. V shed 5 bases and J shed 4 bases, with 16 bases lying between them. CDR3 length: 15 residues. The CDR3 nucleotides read TGTGCCAGCAGTGAGGATACCAGCCTCCCAGATACGCAGTATTTT. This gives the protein CASSEDTSLPDTQYF.

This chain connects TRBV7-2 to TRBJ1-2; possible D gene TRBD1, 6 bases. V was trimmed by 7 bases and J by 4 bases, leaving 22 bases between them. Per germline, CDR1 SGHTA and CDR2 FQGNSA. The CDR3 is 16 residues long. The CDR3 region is CASTLYETGRGYGYTF. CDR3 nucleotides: TGTGCCAGCACCCTATATGAAACAGGGAGGGGCTATGGCTACACCTTC.

CDR3 amino acids: CASSPPGVGETQYF. CDR3 DNA: TGTGCCAGCTCACCACCGGGAGTTGGGGAGACCCAGTACTTC. V usage is TRBV18 and J usage is TRBJ2-5; tentative D call: TRBD2 (5 bases). CDR1 is KGHSH and CDR2 is LQKENI in the germline V gene. The CDR3 spans 14 residues. V was clipped by 0 bases and J by 5 bases, with 10 bases between them.

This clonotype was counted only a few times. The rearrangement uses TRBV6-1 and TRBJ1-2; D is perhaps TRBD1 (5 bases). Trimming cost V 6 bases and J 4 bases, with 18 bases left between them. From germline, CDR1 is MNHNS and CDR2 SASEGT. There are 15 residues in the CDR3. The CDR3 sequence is CASSPERLRGYGYTF. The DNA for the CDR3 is TGTGCCAGCAGCCCGGAAAGGCTTAGGGGCTATGGCTACACCTTC.

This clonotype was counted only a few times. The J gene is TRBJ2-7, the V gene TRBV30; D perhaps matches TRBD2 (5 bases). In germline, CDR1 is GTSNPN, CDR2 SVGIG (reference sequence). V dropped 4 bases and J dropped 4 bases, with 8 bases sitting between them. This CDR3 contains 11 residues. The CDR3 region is CAWTSGYEQYF. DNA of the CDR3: TGTGCCTGGACGTCGGGGTACGAGCAGTACTTC.

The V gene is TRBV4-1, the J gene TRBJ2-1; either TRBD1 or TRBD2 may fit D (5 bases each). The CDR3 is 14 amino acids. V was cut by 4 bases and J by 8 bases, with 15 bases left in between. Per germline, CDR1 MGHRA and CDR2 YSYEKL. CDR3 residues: CASSLRDLGHEQFF. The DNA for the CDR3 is TGCGCCAGCAGCCTCCGGGACCTCGGCCATGAGCAGTTCTTC.

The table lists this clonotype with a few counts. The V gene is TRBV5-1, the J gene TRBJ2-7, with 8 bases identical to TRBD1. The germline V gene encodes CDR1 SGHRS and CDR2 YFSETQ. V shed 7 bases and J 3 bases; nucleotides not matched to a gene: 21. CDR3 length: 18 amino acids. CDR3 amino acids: CASRSPKPEQGVIYEQYF. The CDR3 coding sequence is TGCGCCAGCCGATCCCCCAAGCCTGAACAGGGGGTGATCTACGAGCAGTACTTC.

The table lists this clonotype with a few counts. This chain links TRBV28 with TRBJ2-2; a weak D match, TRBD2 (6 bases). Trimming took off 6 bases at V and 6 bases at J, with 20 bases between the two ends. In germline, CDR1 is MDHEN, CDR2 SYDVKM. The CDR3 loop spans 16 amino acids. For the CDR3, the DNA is TGTGCCAGCAGACACCCGGGACTGCAAACCGCCGGGGAGCTGTTTTTT. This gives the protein CASRHPGLQTAGELFF.

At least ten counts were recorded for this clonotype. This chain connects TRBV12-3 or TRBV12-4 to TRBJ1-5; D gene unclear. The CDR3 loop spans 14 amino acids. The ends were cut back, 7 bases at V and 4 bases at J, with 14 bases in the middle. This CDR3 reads CASTKEWWNQPQHF. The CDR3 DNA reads TGTGCCAGCACCAAGGAGTGGTGGAATCAGCCCCAGCATTTT.

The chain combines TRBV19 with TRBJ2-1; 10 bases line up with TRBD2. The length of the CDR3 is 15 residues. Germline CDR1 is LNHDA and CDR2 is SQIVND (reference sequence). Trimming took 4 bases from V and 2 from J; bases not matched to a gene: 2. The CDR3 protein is CASSTGLAAYNEQFF. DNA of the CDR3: TGTGCCAGTAGTACAGGACTAGCGGCCTACAATGAGCAGTTCTTC.

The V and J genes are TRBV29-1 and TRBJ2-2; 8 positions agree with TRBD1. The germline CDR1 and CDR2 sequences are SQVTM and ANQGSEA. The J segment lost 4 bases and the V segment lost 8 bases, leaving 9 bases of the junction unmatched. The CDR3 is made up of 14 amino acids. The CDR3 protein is CSPGDRSGTGELFF. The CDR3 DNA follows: TGCAGCCCTGGGGACAGGTCGGGCACCGGGGAGCTGTTTTTT.

For the CDR3, the DNA is TGTGCCAGTAGTAAGACTAGCGGGGGGGCCAATGAGCAGTTCTTC. Translation: CASSKTSGGANEQFF. The genes are TRBV19 and TRBJ2-1; 14 bases are a match to TRBD2. Germline loops: CDR1 LNHDA, CDR2 SQIVND (reference sequence). The CDR3 contains 15 residues. V dropped 4 bases and J dropped 6; count of bases not matched to a gene: 2.

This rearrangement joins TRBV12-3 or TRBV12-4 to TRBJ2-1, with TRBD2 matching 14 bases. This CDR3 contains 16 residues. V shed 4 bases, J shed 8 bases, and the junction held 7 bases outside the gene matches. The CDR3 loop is CASSSGTSGGGDEQFF. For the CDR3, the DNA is TGTGCCAGCAGTTCCGGGACTAGCGGGGGAGGCGATGAGCAGTTCTTC.

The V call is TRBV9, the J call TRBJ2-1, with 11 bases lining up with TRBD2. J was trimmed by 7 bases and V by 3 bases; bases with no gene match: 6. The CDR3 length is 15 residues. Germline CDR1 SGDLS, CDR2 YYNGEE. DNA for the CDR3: TGTGCCAGCAGCGGCCTAGCGGGGGGTGGAAATGAGCAGTTCTTC. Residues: CASSGLAGGGNEQFF. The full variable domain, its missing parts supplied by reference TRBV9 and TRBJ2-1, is DSGVTQTPKHLITATGQRVTLRCSPRSGDLSVYWYQQSLDQGLQFLIQYYNGEERAKGNILERFSAQQFPDLHSELNLSSLELGDSALYFCASSGLAGGGNEQFFGPGTRLTVL.

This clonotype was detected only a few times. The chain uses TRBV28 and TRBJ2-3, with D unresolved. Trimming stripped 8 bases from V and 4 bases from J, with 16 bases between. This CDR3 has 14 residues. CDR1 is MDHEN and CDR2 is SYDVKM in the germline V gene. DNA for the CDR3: TGTGCCAGCGGATTGTTCGGCGGTGCAGATACGCAGTATTTT. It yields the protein CASGLFGGADTQYF.